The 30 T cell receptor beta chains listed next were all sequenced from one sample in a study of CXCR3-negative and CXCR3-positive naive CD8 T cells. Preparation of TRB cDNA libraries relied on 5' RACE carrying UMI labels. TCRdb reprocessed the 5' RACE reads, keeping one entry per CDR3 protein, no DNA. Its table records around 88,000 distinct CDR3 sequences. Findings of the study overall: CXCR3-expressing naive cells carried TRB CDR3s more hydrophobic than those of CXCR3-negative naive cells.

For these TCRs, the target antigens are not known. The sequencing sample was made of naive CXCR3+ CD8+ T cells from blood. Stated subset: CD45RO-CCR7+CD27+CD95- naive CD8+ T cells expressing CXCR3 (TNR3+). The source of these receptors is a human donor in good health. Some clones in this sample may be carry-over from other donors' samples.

CDR3 amino acids: CASSSRDSLNYGYTF. This rearrangement joins TRBV7-2 to TRBJ1-2; the TRBD1 assignment by TCRdb is unverifiable without DNA. In germline, CDR1 is SGHTA, CDR2 FQGNSA. The CDR3 runs 15 residues.

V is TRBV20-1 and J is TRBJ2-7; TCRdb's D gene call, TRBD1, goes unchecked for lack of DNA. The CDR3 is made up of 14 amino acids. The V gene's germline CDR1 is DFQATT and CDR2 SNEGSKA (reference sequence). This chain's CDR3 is CSASTGTWPFKQYF.

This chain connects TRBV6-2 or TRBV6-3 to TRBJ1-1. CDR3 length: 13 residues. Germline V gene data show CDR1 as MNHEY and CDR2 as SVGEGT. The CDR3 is CASSYSGYTEAFF.

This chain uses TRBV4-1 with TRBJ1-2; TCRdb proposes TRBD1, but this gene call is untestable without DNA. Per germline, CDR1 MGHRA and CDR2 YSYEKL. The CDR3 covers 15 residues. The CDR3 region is CASSQGPGDIYGYTF.

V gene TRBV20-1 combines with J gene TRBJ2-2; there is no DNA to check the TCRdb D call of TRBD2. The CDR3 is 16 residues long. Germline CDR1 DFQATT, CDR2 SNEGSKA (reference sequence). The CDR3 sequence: CSARDLAGGETGELFF.

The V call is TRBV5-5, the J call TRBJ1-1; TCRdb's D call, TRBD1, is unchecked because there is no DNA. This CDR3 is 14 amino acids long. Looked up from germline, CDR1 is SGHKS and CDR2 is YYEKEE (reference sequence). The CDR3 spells CASSYSGFNTEAFF.

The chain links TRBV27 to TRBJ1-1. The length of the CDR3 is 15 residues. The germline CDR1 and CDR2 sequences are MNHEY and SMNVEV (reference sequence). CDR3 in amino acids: CASSPGEGWMTEAFF.

CDR3: CASSQDQGAPNNEQFF. The J gene is TRBJ2-1, the V gene TRBV4-3; the D call of TRBD1 rests on TCRdb alone, since no DNA is present to check it. Germline CDR1 reads LGHNA; CDR2 reads YSLEER. The CDR3 loop spans 16 amino acids.

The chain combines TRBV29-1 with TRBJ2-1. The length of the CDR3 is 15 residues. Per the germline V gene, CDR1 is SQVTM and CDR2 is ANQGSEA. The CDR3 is CSVEGLESSYNEQFF.

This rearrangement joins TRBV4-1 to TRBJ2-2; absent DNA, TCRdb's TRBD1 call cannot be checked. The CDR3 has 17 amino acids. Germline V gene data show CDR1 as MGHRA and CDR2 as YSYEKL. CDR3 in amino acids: CASSQESPDRTAGELFF.

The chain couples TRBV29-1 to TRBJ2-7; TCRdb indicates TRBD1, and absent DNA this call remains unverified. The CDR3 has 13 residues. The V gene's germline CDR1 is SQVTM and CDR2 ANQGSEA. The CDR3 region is CSVTGGRTYEQYF.

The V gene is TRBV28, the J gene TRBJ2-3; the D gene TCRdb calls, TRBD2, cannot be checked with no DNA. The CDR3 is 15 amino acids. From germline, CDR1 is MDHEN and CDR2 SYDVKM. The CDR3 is CASRPYQAGADTQYF. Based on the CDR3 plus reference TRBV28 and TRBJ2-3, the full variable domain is DVKVTQSSRYLVKRTGEKVFLECVQDMDHENMFWYRQDPGLGLRLIYFSYDVKMKEKGDIPEGYSVSREKKERFSLILESASTNQTSMYLCASRPYQAGADTQYFGPGTRLTVL.

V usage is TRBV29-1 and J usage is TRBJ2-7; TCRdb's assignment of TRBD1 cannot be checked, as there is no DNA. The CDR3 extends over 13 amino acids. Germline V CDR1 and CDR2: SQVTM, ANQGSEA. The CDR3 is CSVEQTGGYEQYF.

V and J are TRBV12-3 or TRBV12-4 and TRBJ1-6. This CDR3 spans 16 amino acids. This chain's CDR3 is CASSLGGSSYNSPLHF.

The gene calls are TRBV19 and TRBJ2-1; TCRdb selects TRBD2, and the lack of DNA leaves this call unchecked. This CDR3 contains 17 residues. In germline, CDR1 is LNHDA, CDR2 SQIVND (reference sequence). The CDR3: CASSMAGGPHSYNEQFF. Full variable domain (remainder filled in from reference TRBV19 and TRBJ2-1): DGGITQSPKYLFRKEGQNVTLSCEQNLNHDAMYWYRQDPGQGLRLIYYSQIVNDFQKGDIAEGYSVSREKKESFPLTVTSAQKNPTAFYLCASSMAGGPHSYNEQFFGPGTRLTVL.

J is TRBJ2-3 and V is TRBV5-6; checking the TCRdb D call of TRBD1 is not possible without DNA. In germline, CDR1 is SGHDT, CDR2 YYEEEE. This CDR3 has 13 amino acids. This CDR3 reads CASGGAGTDTQYF.

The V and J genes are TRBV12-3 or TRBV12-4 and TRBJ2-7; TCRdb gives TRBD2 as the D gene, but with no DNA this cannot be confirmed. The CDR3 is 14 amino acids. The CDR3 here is CASSSGLAGYEQYF.

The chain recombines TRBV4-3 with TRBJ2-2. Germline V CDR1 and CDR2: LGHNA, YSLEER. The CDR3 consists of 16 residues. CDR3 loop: CASSQERDANTGELFF.

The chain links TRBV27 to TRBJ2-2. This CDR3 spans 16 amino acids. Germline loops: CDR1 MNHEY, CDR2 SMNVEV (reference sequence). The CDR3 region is CASSLSIYSYTGELFF.

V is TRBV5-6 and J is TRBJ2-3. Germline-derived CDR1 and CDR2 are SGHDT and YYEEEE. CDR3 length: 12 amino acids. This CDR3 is CASSLDTDTQYF.

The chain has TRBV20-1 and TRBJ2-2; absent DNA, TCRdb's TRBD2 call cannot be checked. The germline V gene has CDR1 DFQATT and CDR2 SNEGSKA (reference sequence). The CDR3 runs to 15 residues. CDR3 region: CSARRGGRDTGELFF.

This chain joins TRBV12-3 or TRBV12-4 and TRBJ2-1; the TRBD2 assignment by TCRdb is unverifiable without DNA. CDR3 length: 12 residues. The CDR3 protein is CASNVGENEQFF.

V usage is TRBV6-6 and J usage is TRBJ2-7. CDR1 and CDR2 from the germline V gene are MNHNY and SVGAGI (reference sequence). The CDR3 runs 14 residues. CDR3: CASSYGQKLYEQYF.

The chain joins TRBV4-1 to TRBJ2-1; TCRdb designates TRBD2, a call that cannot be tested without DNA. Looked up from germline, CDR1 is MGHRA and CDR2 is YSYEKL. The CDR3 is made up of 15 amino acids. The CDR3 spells CASSQGEGRGNEQFF.

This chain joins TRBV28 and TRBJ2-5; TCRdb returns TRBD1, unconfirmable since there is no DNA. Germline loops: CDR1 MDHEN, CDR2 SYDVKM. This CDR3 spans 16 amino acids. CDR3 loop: CASSFLQGPNQETQYF.

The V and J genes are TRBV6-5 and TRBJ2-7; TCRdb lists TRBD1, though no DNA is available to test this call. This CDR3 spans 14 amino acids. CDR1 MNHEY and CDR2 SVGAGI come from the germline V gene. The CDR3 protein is CASSYRRGWDEQYF.

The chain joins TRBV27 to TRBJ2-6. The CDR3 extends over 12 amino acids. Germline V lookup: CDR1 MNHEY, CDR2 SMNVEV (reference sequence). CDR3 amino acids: CASTSGANVLTF.

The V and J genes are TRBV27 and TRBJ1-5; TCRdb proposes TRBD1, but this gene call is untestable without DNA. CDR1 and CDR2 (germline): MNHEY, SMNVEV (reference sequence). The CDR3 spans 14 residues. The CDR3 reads CASRGGLSNQPQHF.

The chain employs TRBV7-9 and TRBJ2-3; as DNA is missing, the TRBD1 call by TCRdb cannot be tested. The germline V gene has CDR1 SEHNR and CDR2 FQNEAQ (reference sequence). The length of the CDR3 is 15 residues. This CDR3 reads CASSLRAGADYTQYF.

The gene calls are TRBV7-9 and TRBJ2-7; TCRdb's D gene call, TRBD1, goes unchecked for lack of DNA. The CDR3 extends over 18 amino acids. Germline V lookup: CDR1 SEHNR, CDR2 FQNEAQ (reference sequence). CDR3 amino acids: CASIQIPATDVLIYEQYF.